This T cell receptor (beta chain) was sequenced in a study of a mutant IDH1 vaccine in newly diagnosed glioma. The wider study: Patients under treatment included about 60% males and 37.5% females and had a mean age of 40.4 years.

This clone was seen just once. Time point: baseline, week 1 (first vaccination visit). Noted treatment: pre-vaccination baseline after standard-of-care therapy. CDR1 and CDR2 (germline): ENHRY, SYGVKD. The CDR3 totals 13 residues. Losses at the gene ends were 6 bases for V and 1 base for J; bases not matched to a gene: 2. Assay: immunoSEQ multiplex PCR; the TCRdb copy retains only in-frame clones and omits some. Of approximately 25,000 clones in the sample, approximately 93% were seen once. This TCR derives from a man aged 35 to 55 with glioma. The chain recombines TRBV10-3 with TRBJ1-1, with 7 bases that match TRBD1. The specimen comprised PBMCs, sampled from a glioma patient treated with radiotherapy, temozolomide or both. The CDR3 is CAIRGTANTEAFF. The CDR3 DNA follows: TGTGCCATCAGGGGGACAGCGAACACTGAAGCTTTCTTT.